This T cell receptor (beta chain) was retrieved from a study of T cells in Graves' hyperthyroidism and ophthalmopathy. Amplification targeted TCR beta CDR3 regions from RNA transcripts. The study used the HTBI primer set for a first-round RT-PCR of the TCR CDR3. A single record per CDR3 protein comes from TCRdb applying MiXCR to the multiplex PCR reads. The top ten clones hold roughly 31% of a sample with some 250,000 distinct CDR3 sequences, 12% to 15% of them seen once. Criteria for exclusion of patients were uncontrolled infection, other autoimmune disease, pregnancy or lactation. The blood sample dates from first hyperthyroidism diagnosis, preceding any ophthalmopathy symptoms. With regard to this clonotype: Germline and junction disagree at one end, which may indicate a read error.

The CDR3 consists of 14 residues. Germline CDR1 MGHRA, CDR2 YSYEKL. The chain links TRBV4-1 to TRBJ2-5; possible D gene TRBD2, 6 bases. Sequenced sample: blood. The source is a woman in her 50s with Graves' hyperthyroidism that later progressed to Graves' ophthalmopathy. This CDR3 reads CASSLLGGQETQYF. In nucleotides, the CDR3 is TGTGCCAGCAGCCTCCTGGGAGGCCAAGAGACCCAGTACTTC.